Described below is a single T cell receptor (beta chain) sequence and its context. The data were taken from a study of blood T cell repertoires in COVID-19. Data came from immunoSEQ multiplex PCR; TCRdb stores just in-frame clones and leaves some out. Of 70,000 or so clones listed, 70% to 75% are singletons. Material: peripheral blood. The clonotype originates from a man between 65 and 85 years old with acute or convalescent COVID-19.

The CDR3 loop is CASSQISRNEQYF. DNA of the CDR3: TGTGCCAGCAGCCAGATATCAAGAAACGAGCAGTACTTC. The gene calls are TRBV6-5 and TRBJ2-7; no definite D call. This CDR3 contains 13 residues. V lost 6 bases and J lost 5, with 14 bases in between. Germline V CDR1 and CDR2: MNHEY, SVGAGI.